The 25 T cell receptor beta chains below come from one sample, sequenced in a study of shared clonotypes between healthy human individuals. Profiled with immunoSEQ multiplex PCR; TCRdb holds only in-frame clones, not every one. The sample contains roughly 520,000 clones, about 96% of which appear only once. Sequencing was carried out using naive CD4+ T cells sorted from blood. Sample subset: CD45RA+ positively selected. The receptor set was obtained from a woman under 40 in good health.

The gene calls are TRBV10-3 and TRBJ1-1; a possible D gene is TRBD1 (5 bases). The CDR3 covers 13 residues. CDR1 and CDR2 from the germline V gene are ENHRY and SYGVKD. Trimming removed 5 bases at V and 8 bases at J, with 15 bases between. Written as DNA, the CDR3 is TGTGCCATCAGTCTGGGGCAATCTAGAGAAGCTTTCTTT. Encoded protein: CAISLGQSREAFF.

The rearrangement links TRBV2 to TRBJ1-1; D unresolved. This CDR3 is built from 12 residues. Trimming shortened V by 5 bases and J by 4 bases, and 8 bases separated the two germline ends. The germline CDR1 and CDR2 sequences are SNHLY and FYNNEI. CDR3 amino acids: CASSSQSTEAFF. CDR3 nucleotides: TGTGCCAGCAGTAGCCAGAGCACTGAAGCTTTCTTT.

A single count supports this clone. CDR3 sequence reads: CASSYKQNYGYTF. In DNA form, the CDR3 reads TGTGCCAGCAGTTACAAACAGAACTATGGCTACACCTTC. The chain combines TRBV6-5 with TRBJ1-2; D uncertain. This CDR3 contains 13 residues. The V gene's germline CDR1 is MNHEY and CDR2 SVGAGI. V lost 2 bases to trimming and J lost 2 bases, with 6 bases between them.

CDR3 in DNA: TGTGCCAGCAGCCCTTGCCTCCACAACTACAATGAGCAGTTCTTC. This translates into CASSPCLHNYNEQFF. This chain uses TRBV21-1 with TRBJ2-1; the table assigns TRBD1, which was not confirmed against the DNA. TRBV21-1 is annotated as a pseudogene. CDR3 size: 15 residues.

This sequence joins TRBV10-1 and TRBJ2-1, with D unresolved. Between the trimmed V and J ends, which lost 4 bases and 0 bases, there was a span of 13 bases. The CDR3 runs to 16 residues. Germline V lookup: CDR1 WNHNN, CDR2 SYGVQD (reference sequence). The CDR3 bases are TGCGCCAGCAGTGCGTCGTCTGTGAGCTCCTACAATGAGCAGTTCTTC. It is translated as CASSASSVSSYNEQFF.

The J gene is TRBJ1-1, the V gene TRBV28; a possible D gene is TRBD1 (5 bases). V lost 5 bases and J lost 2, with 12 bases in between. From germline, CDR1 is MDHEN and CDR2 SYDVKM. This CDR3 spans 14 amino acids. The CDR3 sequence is CASSRQFENTEAFF. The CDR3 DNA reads TGTGCCAGCAGTCGACAGTTCGAAAACACTGAAGCTTTCTTT.

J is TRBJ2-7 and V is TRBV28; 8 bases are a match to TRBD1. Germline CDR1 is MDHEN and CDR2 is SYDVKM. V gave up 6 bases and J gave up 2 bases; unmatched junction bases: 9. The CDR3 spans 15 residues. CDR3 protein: CASSRQGSRTYEQYF. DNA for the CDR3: TGTGCCAGCAGCCGACAGGGGAGCCGCACCTACGAGCAGTACTTC. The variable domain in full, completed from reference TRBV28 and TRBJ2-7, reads DVKVTQSSRYLVKRTGEKVFLECVQDMDHENMFWYRQDPGLGLRLIYFSYDVKMKEKGDIPEGYSVSREKKERFSLILESASTNQTSMYLCASSRQGSRTYEQYFGPGTRLTVT.

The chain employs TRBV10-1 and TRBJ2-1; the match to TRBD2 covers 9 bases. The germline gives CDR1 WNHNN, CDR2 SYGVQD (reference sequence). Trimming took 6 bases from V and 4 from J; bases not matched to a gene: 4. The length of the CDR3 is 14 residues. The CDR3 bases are TGCGCCAGCAGGGATAGCGGGGGTTACAATGAGCAGTTCTTC. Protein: CASRDSGGYNEQFF.

The CDR3 sequence: CASSVSSWSTQYF. CDR3 nucleotide sequence: TGTGCCAGCAGCGTATCGAGTTGGTCGACCCAGTACTTC. This rearrangement joins TRBV9 to TRBJ2-5; no clear D. Germline-derived CDR1 and CDR2 are SGDLS and YYNGEE. V lost 1 base and J 7 bases, leaving 11 bases between the germline ends. The CDR3 consists of 13 residues.

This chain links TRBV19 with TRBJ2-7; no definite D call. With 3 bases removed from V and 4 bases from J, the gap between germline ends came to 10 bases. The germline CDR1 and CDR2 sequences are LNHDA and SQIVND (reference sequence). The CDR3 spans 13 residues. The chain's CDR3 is CASSMRNSYEQYF. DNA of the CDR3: TGTGCCAGTAGTATGAGAAACAGTTACGAGCAGTACTTC.

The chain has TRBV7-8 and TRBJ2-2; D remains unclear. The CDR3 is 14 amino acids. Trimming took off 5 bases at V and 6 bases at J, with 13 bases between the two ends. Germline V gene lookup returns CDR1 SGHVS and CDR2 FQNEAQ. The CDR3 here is CASSHRSWAGELFF. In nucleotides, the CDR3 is TGTGCCAGCAGCCACCGGAGCTGGGCCGGGGAGCTGTTTTTT.

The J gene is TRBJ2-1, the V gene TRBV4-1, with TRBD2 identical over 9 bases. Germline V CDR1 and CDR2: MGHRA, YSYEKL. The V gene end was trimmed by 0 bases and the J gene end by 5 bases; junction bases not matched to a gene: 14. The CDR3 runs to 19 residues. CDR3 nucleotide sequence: TGCGCCAGCAGCCAAGAGAGGGCGGGAGGGGGAGTCGTTGACAATGAGCAGTTCTTC. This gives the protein CASSQERAGGGVVDNEQFF.

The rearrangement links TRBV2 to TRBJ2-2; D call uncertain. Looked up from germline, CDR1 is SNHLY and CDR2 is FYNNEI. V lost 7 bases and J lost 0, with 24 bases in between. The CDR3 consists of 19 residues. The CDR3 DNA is TGTGCCAGCAATAAGCACAGATCACACCCCCTTACGAACACCGGGGAGCTGTTTTTT. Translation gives CASNKHRSHPLTNTGELFF. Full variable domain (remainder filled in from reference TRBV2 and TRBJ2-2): EPEVTQTPSHQVTQMGQEVILRCVPISNHLYFYWYRQILGQKVEFLVSFYNNEISEKSEIFDDQFSVERPDGSNFTLKIRSTKLEDSAMYFCASNKHRSHPLTNTGELFFGEGSRLTVL.

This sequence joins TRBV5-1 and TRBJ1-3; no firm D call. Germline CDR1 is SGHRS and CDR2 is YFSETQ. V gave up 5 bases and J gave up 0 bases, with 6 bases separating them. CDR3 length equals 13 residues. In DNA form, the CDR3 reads TGCGCCAGCAGGCCCGACTCTGGAAACACCATATATTTT. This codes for CASRPDSGNTIYF.

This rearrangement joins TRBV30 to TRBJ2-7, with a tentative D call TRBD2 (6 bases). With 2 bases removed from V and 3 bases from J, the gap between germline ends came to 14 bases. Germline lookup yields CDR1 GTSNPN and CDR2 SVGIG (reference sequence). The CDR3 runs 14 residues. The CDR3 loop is CAWSQRDCNYEQYF. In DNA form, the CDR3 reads TGTGCCTGGAGTCAAAGGGACTGTAACTACGAGCAGTACTTC. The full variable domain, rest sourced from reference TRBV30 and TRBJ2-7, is SQTIHQWPATLVQPVGSPLSLECTVEGTSNPNLYWYRQAAGRGLQLLFYSVGIGQISSEVPQNLSASRPQDRQFILSSKKLLLSDSGFYLCAWSQRDCNYEQYFGPGTRLTVT.

The CDR3 DNA reads TGTGCCAGTAGTATCGCGACGAACTATGGCTACACCTTC. Translated: CASSIATNYGYTF. The chain joins TRBV19 to TRBJ1-2; unclear D gene. V was clipped by 3 bases and J by 2 bases, with 7 bases between them. The length of the CDR3 is 13 residues. Per the germline V gene, CDR1 is LNHDA and CDR2 is SQIVND (reference sequence).

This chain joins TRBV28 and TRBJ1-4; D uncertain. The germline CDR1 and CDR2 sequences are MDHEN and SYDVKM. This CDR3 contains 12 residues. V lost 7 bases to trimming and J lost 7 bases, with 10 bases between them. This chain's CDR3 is CASNSVGEKLFF. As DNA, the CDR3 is TGTGCCAGCAACTCTGTCGGTGAAAAACTGTTTTTT.

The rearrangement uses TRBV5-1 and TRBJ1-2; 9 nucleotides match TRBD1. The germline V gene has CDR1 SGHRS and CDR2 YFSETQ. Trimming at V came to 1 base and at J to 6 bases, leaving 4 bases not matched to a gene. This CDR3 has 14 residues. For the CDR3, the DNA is TGCGCCAGCAGCTTGTGGACAGGGGAAGATGGCTACACCTTC. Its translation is CASSLWTGEDGYTF.

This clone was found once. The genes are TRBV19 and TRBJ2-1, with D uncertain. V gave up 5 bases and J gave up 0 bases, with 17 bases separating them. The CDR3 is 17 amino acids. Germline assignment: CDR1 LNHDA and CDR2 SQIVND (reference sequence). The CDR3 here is CASSYSGPLSSYNEQFF. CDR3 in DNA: TGTGCCAGTAGTTATTCCGGGCCTTTAAGCTCCTACAATGAGCAGTTCTTC.

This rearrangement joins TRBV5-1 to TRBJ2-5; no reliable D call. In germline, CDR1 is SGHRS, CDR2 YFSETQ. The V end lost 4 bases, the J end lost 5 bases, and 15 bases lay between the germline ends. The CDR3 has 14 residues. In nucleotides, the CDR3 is TGCGCCAGCAGCGGCCCTCCAGTGGGGGAGACCCAGTACTTC. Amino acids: CASSGPPVGETQYF.

CDR3 nucleotide sequence: TGTGCCAGCAGCCTCGAAGGTGCAGCTAATTCACCCCTCCACTTT. Amino acid sequence: CASSLEGAANSPLHF. V is TRBV14 and J is TRBJ1-6; unclear D gene. V was trimmed by 4 bases and J by 6 bases, leaving 13 bases between them. The germline V gene has CDR1 SGHDN and CDR2 FVKESK. The CDR3 runs to 15 residues.

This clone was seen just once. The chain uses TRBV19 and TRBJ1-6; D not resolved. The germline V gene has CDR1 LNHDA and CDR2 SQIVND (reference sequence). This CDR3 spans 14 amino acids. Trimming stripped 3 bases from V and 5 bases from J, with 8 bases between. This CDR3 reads CASSIRLNNSPLHF. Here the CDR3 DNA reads TGTGCCAGTAGTATTCGACTCAATAATTCACCCCTCCACTTT.

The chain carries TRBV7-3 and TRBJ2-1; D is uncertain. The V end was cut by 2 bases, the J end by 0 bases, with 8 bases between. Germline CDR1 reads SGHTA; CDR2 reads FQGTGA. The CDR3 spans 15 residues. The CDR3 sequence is CASSLRMSSYNEQFF. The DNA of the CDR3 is TGTGCCAGCAGCTTACGGATGAGCTCCTACAATGAGCAGTTCTTC.

This CDR3 reads CASSAIAGTGNQPQHF. The CDR3 region has the DNA TGTGCCAGCTCAGCAATAGCCGGGACAGGCAATCAGCCCCAGCATTTT. The chain employs TRBV18 and TRBJ1-5, with 7 positions matching TRBD1. Trimming at V came to 5 bases and at J to 2 bases, leaving 9 bases not matched to a gene. This CDR3 is built from 16 residues. Germline CDR1 is KGHSH and CDR2 is LQKENI.

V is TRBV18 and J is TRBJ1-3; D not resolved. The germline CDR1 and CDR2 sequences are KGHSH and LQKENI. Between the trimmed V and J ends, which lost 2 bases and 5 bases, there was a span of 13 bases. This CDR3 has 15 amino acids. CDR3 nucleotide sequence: TGTGCCAGCTCACCAAGATCTGGTGAGAGAAACACCATATATTTT. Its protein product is CASSPRSGERNTIYF.